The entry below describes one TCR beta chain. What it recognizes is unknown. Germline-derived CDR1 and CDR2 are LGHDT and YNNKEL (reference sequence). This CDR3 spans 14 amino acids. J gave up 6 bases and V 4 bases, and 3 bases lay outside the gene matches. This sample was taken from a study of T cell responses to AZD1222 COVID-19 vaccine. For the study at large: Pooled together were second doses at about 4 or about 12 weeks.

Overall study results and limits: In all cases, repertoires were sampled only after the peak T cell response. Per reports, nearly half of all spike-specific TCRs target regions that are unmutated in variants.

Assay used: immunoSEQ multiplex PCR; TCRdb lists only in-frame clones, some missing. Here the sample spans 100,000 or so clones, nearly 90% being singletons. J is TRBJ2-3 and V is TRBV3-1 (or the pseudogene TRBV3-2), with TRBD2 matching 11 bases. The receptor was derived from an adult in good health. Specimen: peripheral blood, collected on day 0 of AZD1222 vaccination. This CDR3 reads CASSRRTSGDTQYF. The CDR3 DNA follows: TGTGCCAGCAGCCGCCGGACTAGCGGGGATACGCAGTATTTT.